The sequence of this T cell receptor beta chain was determined in a study of T-cell memory formation after mild COVID-19. Study as a whole: Largely donor-specific sequence clusters came from a couple of donors. Regarding the study as a whole: Clones which contracted sat mainly in CM and EM if CD4+, and in EMRA if CD8+. Confirmation was lacking for SARS-CoV-2 specificity of second-wave clones that peaked on day 37.

To note about this clonotype: Antigen: not known.

This CDR3 has 14 residues. Germline-derived CDR1 and CDR2 are MNHEY and SVGAGI. Between the trimmed V and J ends, which lost 2 bases and 3 bases, there was a span of 8 bases. After 5'RACE with constant-segment primers, TCR alpha and TCR beta cDNA libraries carrying sample barcodes and UMIs were obtained. TCRdb used MiXCR to reprocess the 5' RACE reads, holding one entry per CDR3 protein. The repertoire holds roughly 62,000 distinct CDR3 sequences, about a tenth seen once, with around 1.1% in the top ten. The sequence derives from a man aged 18 to 30 who had mild COVID-19 (a few samples of this study predate the infection). Cell type and time point are not known. The chain combines TRBV6-5 with TRBJ1-5, with TRBD1 as a possible D gene (5 bases). The sample consisted of PBMCs or a T cell subset sorted from them (not recorded which). The CDR3 spells CASSYRDSNQPQHF. CDR3 DNA: TGTGCCAGCAGTTACAGGGACTCCAATCAGCCCCAGCATTTT.